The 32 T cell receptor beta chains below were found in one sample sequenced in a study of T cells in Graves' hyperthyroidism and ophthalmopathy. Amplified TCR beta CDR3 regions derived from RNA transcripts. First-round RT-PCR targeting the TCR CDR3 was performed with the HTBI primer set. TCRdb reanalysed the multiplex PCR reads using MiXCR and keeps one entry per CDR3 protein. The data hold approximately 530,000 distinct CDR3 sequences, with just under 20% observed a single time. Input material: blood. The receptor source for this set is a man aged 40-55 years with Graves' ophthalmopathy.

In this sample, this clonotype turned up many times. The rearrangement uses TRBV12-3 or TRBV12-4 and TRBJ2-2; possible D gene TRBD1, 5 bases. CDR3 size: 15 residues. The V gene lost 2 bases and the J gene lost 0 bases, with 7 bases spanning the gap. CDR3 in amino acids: CASSLRGANTGELFF. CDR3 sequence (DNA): TGTGCCAGCAGTTTAAGGGGCGCGAACACCGGGGAGCTGTTTTTT.

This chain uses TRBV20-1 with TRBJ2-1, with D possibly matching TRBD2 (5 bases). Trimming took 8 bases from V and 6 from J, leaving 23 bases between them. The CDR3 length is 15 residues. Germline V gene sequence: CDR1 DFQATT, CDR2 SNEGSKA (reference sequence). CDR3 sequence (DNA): TGCAGTACGAAGAAGAAGTGGGAGTATGGCAATGAGCAGTTCTTC. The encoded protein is CSTKKKWEYGNEQFF.

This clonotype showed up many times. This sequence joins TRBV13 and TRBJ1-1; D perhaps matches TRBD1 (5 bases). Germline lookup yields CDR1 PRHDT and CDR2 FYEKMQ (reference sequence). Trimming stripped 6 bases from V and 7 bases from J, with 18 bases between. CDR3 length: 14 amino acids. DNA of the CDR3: TGTGCCAGCAGTTTCGGGGGTAGAACGGGTGAAGCTTTCTTT. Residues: CASSFGGRTGEAFF.

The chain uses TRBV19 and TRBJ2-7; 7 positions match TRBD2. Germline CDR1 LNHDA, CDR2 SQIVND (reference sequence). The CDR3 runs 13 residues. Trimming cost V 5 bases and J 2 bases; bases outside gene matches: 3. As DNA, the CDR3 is TGTGCCAGTAGTGCGGGGGTCACCTACGAGCAGTACTTC. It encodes CASSAGVTYEQYF.

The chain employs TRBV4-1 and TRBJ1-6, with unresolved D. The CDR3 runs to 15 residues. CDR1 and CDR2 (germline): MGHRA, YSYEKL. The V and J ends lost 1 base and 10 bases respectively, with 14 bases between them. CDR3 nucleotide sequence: TGCGCCAGCAGCCAAGGGGCGGAAGTTGGGTCACCCCTCCACTTT. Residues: CASSQGAEVGSPLHF.

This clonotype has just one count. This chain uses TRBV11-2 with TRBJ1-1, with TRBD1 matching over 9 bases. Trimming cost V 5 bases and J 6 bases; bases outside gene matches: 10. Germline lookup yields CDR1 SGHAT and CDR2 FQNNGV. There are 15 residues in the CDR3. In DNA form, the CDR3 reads TGTGCCAGCAGCCATTACAGGGGGCAACTGTCTGAAGCTTTCTTT. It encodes CASSHYRGQLSEAFF.

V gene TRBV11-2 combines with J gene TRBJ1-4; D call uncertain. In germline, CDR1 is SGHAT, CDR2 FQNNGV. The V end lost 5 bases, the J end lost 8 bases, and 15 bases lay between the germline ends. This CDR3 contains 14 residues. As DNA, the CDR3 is TGTGCCAGCAGCCAAGATTTGACCAGCGAAAAACTGTTTTTT. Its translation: CASSQDLTSEKLFF.

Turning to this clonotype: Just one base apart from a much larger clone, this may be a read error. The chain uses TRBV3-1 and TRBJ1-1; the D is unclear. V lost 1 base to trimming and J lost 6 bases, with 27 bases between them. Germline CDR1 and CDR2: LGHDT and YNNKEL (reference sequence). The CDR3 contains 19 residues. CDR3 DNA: TGTGCCAGCAGCCAAGGAGGCTCCCTCGGCCAATACAAAGTCGCTGAAGCTTTCTTT. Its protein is CASSQGGSLGQYKVAEAFF.

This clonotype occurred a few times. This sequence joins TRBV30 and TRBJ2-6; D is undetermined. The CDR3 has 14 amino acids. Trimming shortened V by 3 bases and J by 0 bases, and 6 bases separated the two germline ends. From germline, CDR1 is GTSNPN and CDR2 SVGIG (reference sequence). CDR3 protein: CAWRVLSGANVLTF. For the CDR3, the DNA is TGTGCCTGGAGGGTCCTCTCTGGGGCCAACGTCCTGACTTTC. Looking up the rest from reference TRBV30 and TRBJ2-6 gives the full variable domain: SQTIHQWPATLVQPVGSPLSLECTVEGTSNPNLYWYRQAAGRGLQLLFYSVGIGQISSEVPQNLSASRPQDRQFILSSKKLLLSDSGFYLCAWRVLSGANVLTFGAGSRLTVL.

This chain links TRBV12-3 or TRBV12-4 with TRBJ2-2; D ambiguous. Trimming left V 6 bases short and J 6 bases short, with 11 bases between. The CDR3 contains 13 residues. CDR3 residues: CASSLDGAGELFF. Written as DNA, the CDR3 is TGTGCCAGCAGCTTGGACGGTGCCGGGGAGCTGTTTTTT.

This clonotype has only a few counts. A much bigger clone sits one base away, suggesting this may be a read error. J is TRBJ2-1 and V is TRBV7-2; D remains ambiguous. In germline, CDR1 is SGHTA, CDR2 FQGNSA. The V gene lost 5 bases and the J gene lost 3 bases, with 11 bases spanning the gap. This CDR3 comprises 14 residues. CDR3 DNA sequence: TGTGCCAGCAGCACCACTAACGGCTACAATGAGCAGTTCTTC. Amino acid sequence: CASSTTNGYNEQFF.

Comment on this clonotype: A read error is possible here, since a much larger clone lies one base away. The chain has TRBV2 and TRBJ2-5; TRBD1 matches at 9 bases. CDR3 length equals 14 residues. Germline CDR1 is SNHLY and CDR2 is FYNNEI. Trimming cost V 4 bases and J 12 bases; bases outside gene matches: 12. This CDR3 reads CASSAGTGRYGEYF. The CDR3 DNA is TGTGCCAGCAGTGCCGGGACAGGGAGGTATGGGGAGTACTTC.

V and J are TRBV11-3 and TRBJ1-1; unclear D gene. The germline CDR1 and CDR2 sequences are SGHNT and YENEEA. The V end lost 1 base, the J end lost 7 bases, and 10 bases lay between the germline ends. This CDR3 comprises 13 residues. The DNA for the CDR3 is TGTGCCAGCAGCTTAGGCGGGAGGGATGAAGCTTTCTTT. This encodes CASSLGGRDEAFF.

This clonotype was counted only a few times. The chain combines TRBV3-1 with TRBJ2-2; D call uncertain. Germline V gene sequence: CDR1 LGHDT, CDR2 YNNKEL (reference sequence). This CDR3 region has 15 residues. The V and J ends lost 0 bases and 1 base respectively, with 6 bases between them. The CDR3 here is CASSQDRQNTGELFF. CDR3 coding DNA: TGTGCCAGCAGCCAAGACCGACAGAACACCGGGGAGCTGTTTTTT.

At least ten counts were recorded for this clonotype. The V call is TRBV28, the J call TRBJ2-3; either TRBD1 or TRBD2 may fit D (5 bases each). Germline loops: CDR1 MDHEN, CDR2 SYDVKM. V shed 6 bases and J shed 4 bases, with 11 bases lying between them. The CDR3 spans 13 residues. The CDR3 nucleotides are TGTGCCAGCAGCTCCGGGGACGCAGATACGCAGTATTTT. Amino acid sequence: CASSSGDADTQYF.

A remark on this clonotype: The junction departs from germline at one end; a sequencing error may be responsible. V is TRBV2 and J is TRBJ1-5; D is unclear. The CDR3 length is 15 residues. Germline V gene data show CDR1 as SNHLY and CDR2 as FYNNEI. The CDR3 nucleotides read TGTGCCAGCAGGGTTCAGGATTATAGCGATCAGCCCCAGCATTTT. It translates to CASRVQDYSDQPQHF.

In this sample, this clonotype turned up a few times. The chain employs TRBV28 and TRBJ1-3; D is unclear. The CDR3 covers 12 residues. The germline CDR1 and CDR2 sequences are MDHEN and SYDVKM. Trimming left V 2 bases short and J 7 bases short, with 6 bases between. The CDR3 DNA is TGTGCCAGCAGTTTAAGGTTTAACACCATATATTTT. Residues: CASSLRFNTIYF.

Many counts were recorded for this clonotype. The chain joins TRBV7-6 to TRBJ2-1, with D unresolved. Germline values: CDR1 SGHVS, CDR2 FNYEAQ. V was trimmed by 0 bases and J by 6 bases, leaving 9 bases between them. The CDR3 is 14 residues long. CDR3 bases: TGTGCCAGCAGCTTAGCGAGACCGCCCAATGAGCAGTTCTTC. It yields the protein CASSLARPPNEQFF.

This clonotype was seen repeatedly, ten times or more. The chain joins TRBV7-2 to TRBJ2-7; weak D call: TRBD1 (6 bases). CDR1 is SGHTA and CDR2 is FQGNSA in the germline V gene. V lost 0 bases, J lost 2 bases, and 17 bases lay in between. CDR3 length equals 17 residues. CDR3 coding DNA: TGTGCCAGCAGCTTAGCGCCGGGACACGGAAGTACCTACGAGCAGTACTTC. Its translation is CASSLAPGHGSTYEQYF.

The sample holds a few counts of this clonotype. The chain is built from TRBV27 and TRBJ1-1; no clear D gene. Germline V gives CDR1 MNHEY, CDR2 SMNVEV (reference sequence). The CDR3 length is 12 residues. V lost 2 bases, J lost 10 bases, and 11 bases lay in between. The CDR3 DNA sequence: TGTGCCAGCAGTTTAACGGGGAACCCAGCTTTCTTT. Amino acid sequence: CASSLTGNPAFF.

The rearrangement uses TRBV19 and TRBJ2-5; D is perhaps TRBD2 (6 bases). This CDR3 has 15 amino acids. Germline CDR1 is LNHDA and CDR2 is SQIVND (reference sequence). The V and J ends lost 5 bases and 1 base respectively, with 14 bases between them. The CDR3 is CASSPTGTLQETQYF. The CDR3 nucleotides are TGTGCCAGTAGTCCCACCGGGACTCTCCAAGAGACCCAGTACTTC.

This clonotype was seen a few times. CDR3 nucleotides: TGCGCCAGCAGCCCCCGGTTGGGAGGCAATCAGCCCCAGCATTTT. This gives the protein CASSPRLGGNQPQHF. This sequence joins TRBV4-1 and TRBJ1-5; no clear D. Looked up from germline, CDR1 is MGHRA and CDR2 is YSYEKL. The CDR3 is 15 amino acids. The ends were cut back, 4 bases at V and 2 bases at J, with 12 bases in the middle.

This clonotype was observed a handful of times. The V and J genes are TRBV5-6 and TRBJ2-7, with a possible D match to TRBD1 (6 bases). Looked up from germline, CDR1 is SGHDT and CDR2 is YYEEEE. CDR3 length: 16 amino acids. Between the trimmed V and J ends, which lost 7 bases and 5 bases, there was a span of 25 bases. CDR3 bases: TGTGCCAGCCGCCCAACGGACAGTAATGCCTACAACGAGCAGTACTTC. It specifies CASRPTDSNAYNEQYF.

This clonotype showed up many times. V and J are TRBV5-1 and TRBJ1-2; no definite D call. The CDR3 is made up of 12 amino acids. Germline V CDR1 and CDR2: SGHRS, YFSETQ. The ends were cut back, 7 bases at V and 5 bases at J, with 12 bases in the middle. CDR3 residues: CASGEPSYGYTF. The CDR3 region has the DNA TGCGCCAGCGGAGAGCCCTCATATGGCTACACCTTC. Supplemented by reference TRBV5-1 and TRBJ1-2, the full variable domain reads KAGVTQTPRYLIKTRGQQVTLSCSPISGHRSVSWYQQTPGQGLQFLFEYFSETQRNKGNFPGRFSGRQFSNSRSEMNVSTLELGDSALYLCASGEPSYGYTFGSGTRLTVV.

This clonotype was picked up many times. Written as DNA, the CDR3 is TGTGCCAGCAGCCAAGACGGACTAGCGCTCACCTACGAGCAGTACTTC. Translated: CASSQDGLALTYEQYF. The chain is built from TRBV3-1 and TRBJ2-7, with 9 bases aligning to TRBD2. The V gene end was trimmed by 0 bases and the J gene end by 2 bases; junction bases not matched to a gene: 5. This CDR3 comprises 16 residues. Germline CDR1 LGHDT, CDR2 YNNKEL (reference sequence).

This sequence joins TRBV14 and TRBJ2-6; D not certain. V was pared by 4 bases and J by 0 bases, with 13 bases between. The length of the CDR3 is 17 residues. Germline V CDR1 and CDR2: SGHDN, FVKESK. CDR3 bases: TGTGCCAGCAGCCTATCGATCTGGGTCTCTGGGGCCAACGTCCTGACTTTC. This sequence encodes CASSLSIWVSGANVLTF. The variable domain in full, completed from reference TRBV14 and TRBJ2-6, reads EAGVTQFPSHSVIEKGQTVTLRCDPISGHDNLYWYRRVMGKEIKFLLHFVKESKQDESGMPNNRFLAERTGGTYSTLKVQPAELEDSGVYFCASSLSIWVSGANVLTFGAGSRLTVL.

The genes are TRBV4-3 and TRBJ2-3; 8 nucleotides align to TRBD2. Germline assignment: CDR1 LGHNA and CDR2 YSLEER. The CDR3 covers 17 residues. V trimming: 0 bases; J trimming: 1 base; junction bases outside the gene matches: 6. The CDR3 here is CASSQEPGTRGTDTQYF. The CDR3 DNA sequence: TGCGCCAGCAGCCAAGAGCCCGGGACTAGGGGCACAGATACGCAGTATTTT.

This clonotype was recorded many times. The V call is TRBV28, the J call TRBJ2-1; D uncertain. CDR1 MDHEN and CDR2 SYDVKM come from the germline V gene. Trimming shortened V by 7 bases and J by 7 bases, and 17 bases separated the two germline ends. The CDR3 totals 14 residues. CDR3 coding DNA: TGTGCCAGCATTCCCTCCGCCTCTTGGAATGAGCAGTTCTTC. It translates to CASIPSASWNEQFF.

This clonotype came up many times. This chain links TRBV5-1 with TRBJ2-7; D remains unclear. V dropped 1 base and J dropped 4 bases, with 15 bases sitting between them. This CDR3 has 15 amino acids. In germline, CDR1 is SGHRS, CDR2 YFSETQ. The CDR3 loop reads CASSLSRRADYEQYF. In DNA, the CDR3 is TGCGCCAGCAGCTTGTCCCGCCGTGCGGATTACGAGCAGTACTTC. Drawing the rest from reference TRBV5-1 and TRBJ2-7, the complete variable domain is KAGVTQTPRYLIKTRGQQVTLSCSPISGHRSVSWYQQTPGQGLQFLFEYFSETQRNKGNFPGRFSGRQFSNSRSEMNVSTLELGDSALYLCASSLSRRADYEQYFGPGTRLTVT.

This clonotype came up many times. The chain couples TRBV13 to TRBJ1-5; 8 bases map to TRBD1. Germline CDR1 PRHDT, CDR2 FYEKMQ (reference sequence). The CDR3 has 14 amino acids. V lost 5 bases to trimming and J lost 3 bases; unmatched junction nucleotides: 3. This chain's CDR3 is CASSMGQVNQPQHF. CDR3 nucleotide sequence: TGTGCCAGCAGCATGGGACAGGTCAATCAGCCCCAGCATTTT.

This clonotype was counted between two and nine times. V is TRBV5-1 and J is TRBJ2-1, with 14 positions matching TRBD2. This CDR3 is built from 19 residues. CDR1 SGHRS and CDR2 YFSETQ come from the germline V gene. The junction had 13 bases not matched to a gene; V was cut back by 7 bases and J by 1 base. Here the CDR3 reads CASANLGTSGSVSYNEQFF. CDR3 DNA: TGCGCCAGCGCAAACTTAGGGACTAGCGGGAGTGTGTCCTACAATGAGCAGTTCTTC.

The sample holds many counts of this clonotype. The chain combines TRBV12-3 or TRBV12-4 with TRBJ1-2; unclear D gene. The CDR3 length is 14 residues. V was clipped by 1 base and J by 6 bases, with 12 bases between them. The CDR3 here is CASSLDRGANGYTF. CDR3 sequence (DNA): TGTGCCAGCAGTTTAGACCGGGGAGCCAATGGCTACACCTTC.